Here is one T cell receptor beta chain with its context. This sample is drawn from a study of blood T cell repertoires in COVID-19. About the research overall: In each case, the material was cDNA or gDNA derived from T cells, B-cell-depleted T cells, or PBMCs.

Germline assignment: CDR1 SGHTA and CDR2 FQGNSA. Trimming stripped 2 bases from V and 5 bases from J, with 12 bases between. CDR3 length: 14 residues. Generated by immunoSEQ multiplex PCR, the TCRdb table keeps only in-frame clones and is missing some. The table lists 300,000 to 350,000 clones, approximately 90% of them singletons. The specimen was peripheral blood. The rearrangement uses TRBV7-2 and TRBJ2-5, with a tentative D call TRBD2 (6 bases). The source of this sequence is an older woman with COVID-19, enrolled during active disease. This CDR3 is CASSLRYRGETQYF. The CDR3, as DNA: TGTGCCAGCAGCTTAAGGTACCGGGGGGAGACCCAGTACTTC.